This T cell receptor beta chain was recovered during a study of technical replicates of blood from a few donors. The repertoire was sequenced with immunoSEQ multiplex PCR; TCRdb's copy has only in-frame clones and lacks some. The table includes some 77,000 clones, 95% to 98% detected once. Sequencing was carried out using T cells isolated from PBMCs. The receptor's source is a human donor in good health.

The CDR3: CASRVDRSNQPQHF. The CDR3 coding sequence is TGTGCCAGCAGGGTAGATCGTAGCAATCAGCCCCAGCATTTT. V usage is TRBV6-5 and J usage is TRBJ1-5, with D uncertain. V lost 6 bases to trimming and J lost 0 bases, with 9 bases between them. Germline-derived CDR1 and CDR2 are MNHEY and SVGAGI. This CDR3 comprises 14 residues.